This T cell receptor beta chain was identified during a study of blood T cells in healthy people across ages. Alongside a J-beta primer mix, a sample-barcoded 5' primer served in a second PCR lasting about 7 to 12 cycles. MiXCR was run by TCRdb on the 5' RACE reads, yielding one entry per CDR3 protein. The sample contains around 990,000 distinct CDR3 sequences, 25% of which appear only once. From germline, CDR1 is DFQATT and CDR2 SNEGSKA (reference sequence). The V gene end was trimmed by 6 bases and the J gene end by 0 bases; junction bases not matched to a gene: 11. The CDR3 contains 16 residues. The same data also contributed to another study, on T cells of mothers and their children.

Input material: blood. This TCR derives from a girl aged 2-10 years in good health. The chain carries TRBV20-1 and TRBJ1-2; 9 bases align to TRBD1. CDR3 nucleotide sequence: TGCAGTGCGTGGACAGGGGAGTTTACTCCTAACTATGGCTACACCTTC. This gives the protein CSAWTGEFTPNYGYTF.